What follows are 22 T cell receptor beta chains derived from one specimen sequenced in a study of blood T cell repertoires in COVID-19. Method: immunoSEQ multiplex PCR; TCRdb's copy keeps in-frame clones and lacks some. The sample contains a few hundred thousand clones, roughly 90% of which appear only once. Sequenced input: PBMCs or T cells enriched from blood (not recorded which). The receptors shown here come from a woman under 30 who had been exposed to COVID-19.

The chain links TRBV4-1 to TRBJ1-6, with D possibly matching TRBD1 (5 bases). Trimming removed 1 base at V and 5 bases at J, with 12 bases between. Germline-derived CDR1 and CDR2 are MGHRA and YSYEKL. The CDR3 consists of 16 residues. The CDR3 here is CASSQGGIADNSPLHF. CDR3 nucleotide sequence: TGCGCCAGCAGCCAAGGGGGCATCGCGGATAATTCACCCCTCCACTTT.

The gene calls are TRBV6-5 and TRBJ2-7; 10 bases fit TRBD2. Germline V CDR1 and CDR2: MNHEY, SVGAGI. This CDR3 region has 14 residues. Unmatched junction bases numbered 10, after V lost 8 bases and J lost 6 bases. The CDR3 DNA reads TGTGCCAGCGGGCTAGCGGGAGAACTGGGCGAGCAGTACTTC. This gives the protein CASGLAGELGEQYF.

Concerning this clone: The junction shows a germline mismatch at one end, possibly a read error. V usage is TRBV7-7 and J usage is TRBJ2-5, with D tentatively TRBD2 (5 bases). The germline V gene encodes CDR1 SSHAT and CDR2 FNYEAQ (reference sequence). The CDR3 length is 17 residues. The CDR3: CASSLGNSGAEQETQYF. Written as DNA, the CDR3 is TGTGCTAGCAGCTTAGGGAATAGTGGAGCGGAACAAGAGACCCAGTACTTC.

This chain connects TRBV2 to TRBJ2-5, with D unclear. CDR3 length: 13 amino acids. The germline gives CDR1 SNHLY, CDR2 FYNNEI. Trimming left V 5 bases short and J 2 bases short, with 9 bases between. CDR3 loop: CASSHSPQETQYF. In nucleotides, the CDR3 is TGTGCCAGCAGTCACTCGCCTCAAGAGACCCAGTACTTC.

The rearrangement joins TRBV10-3 to TRBJ2-7; no definite D call. The CDR3 sequence is 12 residues long. Deletions cut 1 base from V and 7 bases from J, with 8 bases between. In germline, CDR1 is ENHRY, CDR2 SYGVKD. In nucleotides, the CDR3 is TGTGCCATCAGTGAGTTTGGGCCAGAGCAGTACTTC. Protein: CAISEFGPEQYF.

The genes are TRBV11-2 and TRBJ1-2; TRBD1 is a possible D gene (6 bases). Germline V gene data show CDR1 as SGHAT and CDR2 as FQNNGV. V lost 5 bases to trimming and J lost 1 base, with 26 bases between them. The CDR3 loop spans 19 amino acids. This CDR3 is CASSTEAPHRDTINYGYTF. The CDR3 region has the DNA TGTGCCAGCAGCACAGAGGCCCCACATCGGGACACTATTAACTATGGCTACACCTTC.

The chain links TRBV7-9 to TRBJ1-2, with 9 bases that match TRBD1. CDR1 is SEHNR, CDR2 FQNEAQ, per germline (reference sequence). Trimming cost V 5 bases and J 8 bases; bases outside gene matches: 6. The CDR3 sequence is 13 residues long. The CDR3 loop reads CASSPGTGWGYTF. For the CDR3, the DNA is TGTGCCAGCAGCCCTGGGACAGGGTGGGGCTACACCTTC.

This clone was detected once. This chain connects TRBV9 to TRBJ1-5; TRBD1 matches 11 bases. V was clipped by 3 bases and J by 7 bases; unmatched bases: 3. CDR1 and CDR2 (germline): SGDLS, YYNGEE. CDR3 length: 14 amino acids. Written as DNA, the CDR3 is TGTGCCAGCAGCGACGGGACAGGGGGACAGCCCCAGCATTTT. Encoded protein: CASSDGTGGQPQHF.

This rearrangement joins TRBV7-9 to TRBJ1-5; D unclear. CDR3 length: 17 amino acids. Trimming left V 1 base short and J 1 base short, with 14 bases between. CDR1 is SEHNR, CDR2 FQNEAQ, per germline (reference sequence). The CDR3 nucleotides read TGTGCCAGCAGCTTAGGAGGGCGGATTTACAGCAATCAGCCCCAGCATTTT. Residues: CASSLGGRIYSNQPQHF.

The chain recombines TRBV24-1 with TRBJ2-7; D ambiguous. Looked up from germline, CDR1 is KGHDR and CDR2 is SFDVKD. The V end was cut by 3 bases, the J end by 4 bases, with 6 bases between. The CDR3 runs 12 residues. The CDR3, as DNA: TGTGCCACCAGTGATAATCGGTACGAGCAGTACTTC. It encodes CATSDNRYEQYF.

This sequence joins TRBV7-6 and TRBJ2-2, with 7 bases aligning to TRBD2. J gave up 5 bases and V 1 base, and 4 bases lay outside the gene matches. This CDR3 comprises 15 residues. Germline assignment: CDR1 SGHVS and CDR2 FNYEAQ. The DNA for the CDR3 is TGTGCCAGCAGCTTAGGTCCTAGCGGAACCGGGGAGCTGTTTTTT. This sequence encodes CASSLGPSGTGELFF.

This chain links TRBV7-9 with TRBJ1-1, with unresolved D. The CDR3 loop spans 14 amino acids. V was cut by 5 bases and J by 2 bases, with 12 bases left in between. Germline lookup yields CDR1 SEHNR and CDR2 FQNEAQ (reference sequence). In DNA form, the CDR3 reads TGTGCCAGCAGCCCCAGCGCGGGCAACACTGAAGCTTTCTTT. It translates to CASSPSAGNTEAFF.

The chain recombines TRBV7-8 with TRBJ1-5, with D maybe TRBD1 (5 bases). V lost 4 bases, J lost 1 base, and 8 bases lay in between. CDR3 size: 14 residues. Per the germline V gene, CDR1 is SGHVS and CDR2 is FQNEAQ. CDR3 amino acids: CASSSDISNQPQHF. The CDR3 DNA reads as TGTGCCAGCAGCTCGGACATAAGCAATCAGCCCCAGCATTTT.

The chain couples TRBV12-3 or TRBV12-4 to TRBJ1-1; D is uncertain. There are 13 residues in the CDR3. V lost 2 bases and J lost 5, with 9 bases in between. This CDR3 is CASSLSELTEAFF. CDR3 in DNA: TGTGCCAGCAGTTTATCGGAGTTGACTGAAGCTTTCTTT.

This clone was detected once. The V gene is TRBV28, the J gene TRBJ2-7, with 8 nucleotides matching TRBD1. Germline V gives CDR1 MDHEN, CDR2 SYDVKM. The CDR3 loop spans 16 amino acids. Trimming cost V 4 bases and J 3 bases; bases outside gene matches: 11. CDR3 in amino acids: CASSSRTGPSDYEQYF. The CDR3, as DNA: TGTGCCAGCAGTTCCCGGACAGGGCCTTCGGACTACGAGCAGTACTTC. The complete variable domain, with remaining parts taken from reference TRBV28 and TRBJ2-7, reads DVKVTQSSRYLVKRTGEKVFLECVQDMDHENMFWYRQDPGLGLRLIYFSYDVKMKEKGDIPEGYSVSREKKERFSLILESASTNQTSMYLCASSSRTGPSDYEQYFGPGTRLTVT.

As to this clone: This CDR3 is also generated by other DNA sequences in the sample. V and J are TRBV30 and TRBJ1-5; 7 bases align to TRBD1. J lost 7 bases, V lost 1 base, and 4 bases had no gene match. Germline CDR1 reads GTSNPN; CDR2 reads SVGIG (reference sequence). This CDR3 has 13 amino acids. The DNA for the CDR3 is TGTGCCTGGAGTGGACAGGGTGGGCAGCCCCAGCATTTT. It encodes CAWSGQGGQPQHF. Combining the CDR3 with reference TRBV30 and TRBJ1-5 gives the whole variable domain SQTIHQWPATLVQPVGSPLSLECTVEGTSNPNLYWYRQAAGRGLQLLFYSVGIGQISSEVPQNLSASRPQDRQFILSSKKLLLSDSGFYLCAWSGQGGQPQHFGDGTRLSIL.

The CDR3 DNA follows: TGTGCCAGCAGTTACTCAGGGGTCGGCACTGAAGCTTTCTTT. Its translation: CASSYSGVGTEAFF. This chain connects TRBV6-5 to TRBJ1-1, with D perhaps TRBD1 (5 bases). CDR1 MNHEY and CDR2 SVGAGI come from the germline V gene. This CDR3 contains 14 residues. V was cut by 0 bases and J by 4 bases, with 9 bases left in between.

This chain links TRBV25-1 with TRBJ1-1; 7 bases align to TRBD1. The CDR3 runs 15 residues. In germline, CDR1 is MGHDK, CDR2 SYGVNS. V shed 4 bases and J 0 bases; nucleotides not matched to a gene: 5. The CDR3 protein is CASSAPGQMNTEAFF. The CDR3, as DNA: TGTGCCAGCAGTGCACCGGGACAGATGAACACTGAAGCTTTCTTT.

This clone was found once. The CDR3 here is CASSLVGLEQFF. Written as DNA, the CDR3 is TGTGCCAGCAGCTTAGTGGGACTAGAGCAGTTCTTC. V is TRBV11-2 and J is TRBJ2-1, with 7 bases lining up with TRBD2. This CDR3 has 12 amino acids. Germline loops: CDR1 SGHAT, CDR2 FQNNGV. V was clipped by 1 base and J by 10 bases; unmatched bases: 1.

This clone has only a few counts. This sequence joins TRBV2 and TRBJ2-7, with D unclear. V lost 2 bases, J lost 0 bases, and 14 bases lay in between. The CDR3 extends over 16 amino acids. Germline lookup yields CDR1 SNHLY and CDR2 FYNNEI. CDR3 amino acids: CASSEMGVANSYEQYF. DNA for the CDR3: TGTGCCAGCAGTGAAATGGGCGTCGCGAACTCCTACGAGCAGTACTTC.

The CDR3 loop reads CASTKLREDSPEAFF. The CDR3 DNA follows: TGTGCCAGCACAAAACTCCGGGAGGACAGCCCTGAAGCTTTCTTT. This chain joins TRBV28 and TRBJ1-1, with D possibly matching TRBD1 (6 bases). CDR1 and CDR2 (germline): MDHEN, SYDVKM. Deletions cut 7 bases from V and 6 bases from J, with 21 bases between. The CDR3 runs 15 residues. Drawing the rest from reference TRBV28 and TRBJ1-1, the complete variable domain is DVKVTQSSRYLVKRTGEKVFLECVQDMDHENMFWYRQDPGLGLRLIYFSYDVKMKEKGDIPEGYSVSREKKERFSLILESASTNQTSMYLCASTKLREDSPEAFFGQGTRLTVV.

The genes are TRBV6-1 and TRBJ1-5; TRBD1 matches 7 bases. This CDR3 contains 16 residues. Germline CDR1 and CDR2: MNHNS and SASEGT. The V and J ends lost 6 bases and 5 bases, in that order; junction bases with no gene match: 13. Here the CDR3 reads CASSENLLRGDQPQHF. CDR3 DNA sequence: TGTGCCAGCAGCGAAAATTTACTCAGGGGGGATCAGCCCCAGCATTTT.